Each of the 14 T cell receptor beta chains below was sequenced from the same sample in a study of radiotherapy plus CTLA-4 blockade in lung cancer. Repertoires were generated with immunoSEQ multiplex PCR, while TCRdb's copy carries only in-frame clones and drops some. The sample yields over 80,000 clones, 85% to 90% seen once. Sequences were derived from peripheral blood, sampled from a patient treated with radiotherapy plus ipilimumab. The receptors were sampled from a human donor with non-small cell lung cancer that progressed on radiotherapy plus ipilimumab.

J is TRBJ2-1 and V is TRBV5-1; D unresolved. V was shortened by 0 bases and J by 13 bases, with 11 bases between the two germline ends. Germline loops: CDR1 SGHRS, CDR2 YFSETQ. This CDR3 is built from 12 residues. CDR3 in amino acids: CASSLGQMDQFF. CDR3 in DNA: TGCGCCAGCAGCTTGGGTCAGATGGATCAGTTCTTC. The full variable domain, its missing parts supplied by reference TRBV5-1 and TRBJ2-1, is KAGVTQTPRYLIKTRGQQVTLSCSPISGHRSVSWYQQTPGQGLQFLFEYFSETQRNKGNFPGRFSGRQFSNSRSEMNVSTLELGDSALYLCASSLGQMDQFFGPGTRLTVL.

This clone was seen only once. The rearrangement uses TRBV5-1 and TRBJ1-4; D is unresolved. The CDR3 extends over 15 amino acids. From germline, CDR1 is SGHRS and CDR2 YFSETQ. V was cut by 0 bases and J by 3 bases, with 9 bases left in between. The CDR3, as DNA: TGCGCCAGCAGCTTGGACTTAACCTCTAATGAAAAACTGTTTTTT. It translates to CASSLDLTSNEKLFF.

The J gene is TRBJ2-3, the V gene TRBV6-5; D unclear. This CDR3 spans 11 amino acids. Germline V gene data show CDR1 as MNHEY and CDR2 as SVGAGI. V shed 2 bases and J shed 6 bases, with 3 bases lying between them. CDR3 sequence reads: CASSYGDTQYF. The CDR3 nucleotides are TGTGCCAGCAGTTACGGGGATACGCAGTATTTT.

The gene calls are TRBV19 and TRBJ1-2, with D unresolved. Germline CDR1 and CDR2: LNHDA and SQIVND (reference sequence). This CDR3 is 15 amino acids long. V lost 1 base and J 4 bases, leaving 13 bases between the germline ends. CDR3 coding DNA: TGTGCCAGTAGTATAGCTTCTGCAGGCCTCTATGGCTACACCTTC. Translation gives CASSIASAGLYGYTF.

This chain links TRBV5-1 with TRBJ1-2; no clear D gene. The length of the CDR3 is 14 residues. Trimming pared 0 bases from V and 2 bases from J, leaving 8 bases between. Germline V gene sequence: CDR1 SGHRS, CDR2 YFSETQ. As DNA, the CDR3 is TGCGCCAGCAGCTTGGCCGAGGAAAACTATGGCTACACCTTC. This translates into CASSLAEENYGYTF.

This chain uses TRBV19 with TRBJ1-5; D is unresolved. Trimming stripped 6 bases from V and 0 bases from J, with 12 bases between. CDR1 and CDR2 (germline): LNHDA, SQIVND (reference sequence). CDR3 length: 15 residues. CDR3 DNA sequence: TGTGCCAGTAGGGTCAGTGAGAATAGCAATCAGCCCCAGCATTTT. This codes for CASRVSENSNQPQHF.

The chain recombines TRBV6-4 with TRBJ2-3, with D unclear. The CDR3 contains 13 residues. Germline values: CDR1 MRHNA, CDR2 SNTAGT. V dropped 3 bases and J dropped 2 bases, with 6 bases sitting between them. CDR3 DNA sequence: TGTGCCAGCAGTGAGGAGTACACAGATACGCAGTATTTT. Protein: CASSEEYTDTQYF.

The chain couples TRBV7-2 to TRBJ1-3, with TRBD1 identical over 7 bases. V dropped 6 bases and J dropped 0; count of bases not matched to a gene: 5. Germline CDR1 SGHTA, CDR2 FQGNSA. This CDR3 has 15 residues. This CDR3 is CASREQGFSGNTIYF. The CDR3 bases are TGTGCCAGCAGGGAACAGGGGTTCTCTGGAAACACCATATATTTT. Variable domain in full (rest from reference TRBV7-2 and TRBJ1-3): GAGVSQSPSNKVTEKGKDVELRCDPISGHTALYWYRQSLGQGLEFLIYFQGNSAPDKSGLPSDRFSAERTGGSVSTLTIQRTQQEDSAVYLCASREQGFSGNTIYFGEGSWLTVV.

J is TRBJ2-2 and V is TRBV2; TRBD2 matches at 11 bases. This CDR3 is built from 15 residues. Trimming cost V 7 bases and J 8 bases; bases outside gene matches: 9. CDR1 and CDR2 (germline): SNHLY, FYNNEI. The CDR3 region has the DNA TGTGCCAGCACTTTCGTACTAGCGGGAGTGGGGGAGCTGTTTTTT. This sequence encodes CASTFVLAGVGELFF. Looking up the rest from reference TRBV2 and TRBJ2-2 gives the full variable domain: EPEVTQTPSHQVTQMGQEVILRCVPISNHLYFYWYRQILGQKVEFLVSFYNNEISEKSEIFDDQFSVERPDGSNFTLKIRSTKLEDSAMYFCASTFVLAGVGELFFGEGSRLTVL.

V is TRBV5-1 and J is TRBJ2-1; D not resolved. CDR1 is SGHRS and CDR2 is YFSETQ in the germline V gene. The CDR3 loop spans 13 amino acids. With 1 base removed from V and 8 bases from J, the gap between germline ends came to 10 bases. The CDR3: CASSLNTGDEQFF. The CDR3 DNA is TGCGCCAGCAGCTTGAATACGGGCGATGAGCAGTTCTTC. Complete variable domain (other parts from reference TRBV5-1 and TRBJ2-1): KAGVTQTPRYLIKTRGQQVTLSCSPISGHRSVSWYQQTPGQGLQFLFEYFSETQRNKGNFPGRFSGRQFSNSRSEMNVSTLELGDSALYLCASSLNTGDEQFFGPGTRLTVL.

The chain employs TRBV29-1 and TRBJ2-5; D uncertain. The germline V and J ends were trimmed by 3 bases and 2 bases, with 1 base remaining between them. In germline, CDR1 is SQVTM, CDR2 ANQGSEA. The CDR3 consists of 10 residues. In DNA, the CDR3 is TGCAGCGTTGAGCAAGAGACCCAGTACTTC. Translated: CSVEQETQYF.

In its sample, this clone was seen once. The rearrangement uses TRBV6-5 and TRBJ1-2; 7 bases align to TRBD1. V trimming: 0 bases; J trimming: 6 bases; junction bases outside the gene matches: 7. The CDR3 runs 15 residues. Looked up from germline, CDR1 is MNHEY and CDR2 is SVGAGI. CDR3 loop: CASSYSIEGAHGYTF. The CDR3 nucleotides read TGTGCCAGCAGTTACTCGATTGAGGGGGCGCATGGCTACACCTTC.

The chain employs TRBV11-3 and TRBJ2-1; no firm D call. The CDR3 length is 19 residues. V lost 0 bases, J lost 0 bases, and 18 bases lay in between. From germline, CDR1 is SGHNT and CDR2 YENEEA. CDR3 in DNA: TGTGCCAGCAGCTTAGATGGCCTCAGAGAGTCGAGCTCCTACAATGAGCAGTTCTTC. Translation: CASSLDGLRESSSYNEQFF.

Here the CDR3 reads CASSSPGQGNYGYTF. The DNA of the CDR3 is TGTGCCAGCAGTTCCCCGGGACAGGGAAACTATGGCTACACCTTC. The chain couples TRBV6-5 to TRBJ1-2, with 9 bases identical to TRBD1. The V and J ends lost 4 bases and 2 bases, in that order; junction bases with no gene match: 5. CDR1 and CDR2 from the germline V gene are MNHEY and SVGAGI. The length of the CDR3 is 15 residues.